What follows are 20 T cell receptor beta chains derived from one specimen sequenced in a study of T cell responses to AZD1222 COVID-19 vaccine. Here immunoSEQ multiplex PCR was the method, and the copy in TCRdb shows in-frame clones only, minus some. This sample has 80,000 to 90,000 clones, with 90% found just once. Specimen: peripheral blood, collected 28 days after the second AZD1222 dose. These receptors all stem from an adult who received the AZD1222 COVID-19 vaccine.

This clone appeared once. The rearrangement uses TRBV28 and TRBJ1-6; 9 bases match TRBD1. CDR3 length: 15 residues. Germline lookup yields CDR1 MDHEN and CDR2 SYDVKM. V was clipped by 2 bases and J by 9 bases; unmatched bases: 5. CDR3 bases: TGTGCCAGCAGTTTACCGGGACAGGGAGGTTCACCCCTCCACTTT. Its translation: CASSLPGQGGSPLHF.

The CDR3 here is CASSYQAPGGETQYF. As DNA, the CDR3 is TGTGCCAGCAGTTACCAAGCGCCCGGGGGAGAGACCCAGTACTTC. The chain employs TRBV6-2 or TRBV6-3 and TRBJ2-5, with D perhaps TRBD2 (6 bases). The ends were cut back, 2 bases at V and 4 bases at J, with 14 bases in the middle. From germline, CDR1 is MNHEY and CDR2 SVGEGT. The CDR3 spans 15 residues.

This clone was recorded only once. The CDR3 loop is CASSQWEQGATYNSPLHF. CDR3 bases: TGCGCCAGCAGCCAGTGGGAACAAGGCGCCACCTATAATTCACCCCTCCACTTT. J is TRBJ1-6 and V is TRBV4-1; D remains ambiguous. CDR3 length: 18 amino acids. Germline loops: CDR1 MGHRA, CDR2 YSYEKL. Trimming took off 3 bases at V and 2 bases at J, with 17 bases between the two ends.

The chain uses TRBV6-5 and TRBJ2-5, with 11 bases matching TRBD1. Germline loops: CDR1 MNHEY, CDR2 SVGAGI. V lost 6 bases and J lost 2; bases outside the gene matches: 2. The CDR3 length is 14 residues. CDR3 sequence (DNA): TGTGCCAGCAGGGACAGGGGGCGGCAAGAGACCCAGTACTTC. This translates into CASRDRGRQETQYF.

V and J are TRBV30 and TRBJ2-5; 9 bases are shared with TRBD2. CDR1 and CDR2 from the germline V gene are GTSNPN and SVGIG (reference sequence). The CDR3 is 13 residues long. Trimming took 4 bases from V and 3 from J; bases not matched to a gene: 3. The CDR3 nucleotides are TGTGCCTGGACTAGCGGGGTGAAAGAGACCCAGTACTTC. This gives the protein CAWTSGVKETQYF. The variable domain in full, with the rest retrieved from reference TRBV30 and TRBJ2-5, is SQTIHQWPATLVQPVGSPLSLECTVEGTSNPNLYWYRQAAGRGLQLLFYSVGIGQISSEVPQNLSASRPQDRQFILSSKKLLLSDSGFYLCAWTSGVKETQYFGPGTRLLVL.

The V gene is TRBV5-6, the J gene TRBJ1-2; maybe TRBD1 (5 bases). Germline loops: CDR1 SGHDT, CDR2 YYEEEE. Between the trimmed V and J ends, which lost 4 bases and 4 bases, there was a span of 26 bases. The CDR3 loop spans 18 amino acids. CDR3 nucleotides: TGTGCCAGCAGCGAAAGGGACGGACGACTCCGCGAGATCTATGGCTACACCTTC. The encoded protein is CASSERDGRLREIYGYTF.

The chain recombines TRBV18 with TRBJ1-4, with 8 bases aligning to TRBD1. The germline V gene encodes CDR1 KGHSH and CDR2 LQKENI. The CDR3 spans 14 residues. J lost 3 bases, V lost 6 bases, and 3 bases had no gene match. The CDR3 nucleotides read TGTGCCAGCTCCCGACAGGGGTCTAATGAAAAACTGTTTTTT. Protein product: CASSRQGSNEKLFF. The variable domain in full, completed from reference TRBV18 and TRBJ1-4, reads NAGVMQNPRHLVRRRGQEARLRCSPMKGHSHVYWYRQLPEEGLKFMVYLQKENIIDESGMPKERFSAEFPKEGPSILRIQQVVRGDSAAYFCASSRQGSNEKLFFGSGTQLSVL.

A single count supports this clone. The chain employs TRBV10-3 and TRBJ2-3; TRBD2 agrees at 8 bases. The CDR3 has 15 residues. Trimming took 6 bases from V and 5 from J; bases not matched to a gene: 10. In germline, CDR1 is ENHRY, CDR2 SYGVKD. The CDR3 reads CAIRSAGGGEDTQYF. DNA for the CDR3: TGTGCCATCAGGTCGGCGGGGGGCGGGGAAGATACGCAGTATTTT.

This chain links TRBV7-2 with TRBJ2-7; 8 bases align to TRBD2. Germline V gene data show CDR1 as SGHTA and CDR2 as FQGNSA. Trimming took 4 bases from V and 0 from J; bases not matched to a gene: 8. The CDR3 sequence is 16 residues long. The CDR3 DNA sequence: TGTGCCAGCAGCTCCCAGGCGGGGGGCCTCTCCTACGAGCAGTACTTC. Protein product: CASSSQAGGLSYEQYF.

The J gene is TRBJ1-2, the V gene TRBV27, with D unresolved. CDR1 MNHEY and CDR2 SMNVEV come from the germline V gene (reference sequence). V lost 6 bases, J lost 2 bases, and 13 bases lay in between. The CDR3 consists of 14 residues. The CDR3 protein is CASREGRGNYGYTF. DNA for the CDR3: TGTGCCAGCAGGGAGGGTCGTGGGAACTATGGCTACACCTTC.

The CDR3 region has the DNA TGTGCCAGCAGCTTAGATGCAGGCGGGCTATATGGCTACACCTTC. Protein product: CASSLDAGGLYGYTF. The rearrangement uses TRBV7-9 and TRBJ1-2; no clear D gene. The CDR3 has 15 amino acids. V was trimmed by 1 base and J by 5 bases, leaving 14 bases between them. Germline V lookup: CDR1 SEHNR, CDR2 FQNEAQ (reference sequence).

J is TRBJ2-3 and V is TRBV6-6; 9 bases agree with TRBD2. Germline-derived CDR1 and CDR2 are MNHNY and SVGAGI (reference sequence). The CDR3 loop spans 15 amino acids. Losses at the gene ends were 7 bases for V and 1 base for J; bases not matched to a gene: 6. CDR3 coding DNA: TGTGCCAGCACCCTTAGCGGGGGAGGCACAGATACGCAGTATTTT. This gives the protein CASTLSGGGTDTQYF.

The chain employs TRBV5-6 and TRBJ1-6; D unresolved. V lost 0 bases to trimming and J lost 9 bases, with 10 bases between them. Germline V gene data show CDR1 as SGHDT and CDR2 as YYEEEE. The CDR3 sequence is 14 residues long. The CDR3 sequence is CASSLGPGSSPLHF. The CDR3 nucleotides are TGTGCCAGCAGCTTGGGACCGGGGAGTTCACCCCTCCACTTT.

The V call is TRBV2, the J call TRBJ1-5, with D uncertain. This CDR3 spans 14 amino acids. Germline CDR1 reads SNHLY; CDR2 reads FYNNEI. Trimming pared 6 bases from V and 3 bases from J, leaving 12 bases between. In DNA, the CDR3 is TGTGCCAGCAGCCCGGACGGCAACAATCAGCCCCAGCATTTT. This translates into CASSPDGNNQPQHF.

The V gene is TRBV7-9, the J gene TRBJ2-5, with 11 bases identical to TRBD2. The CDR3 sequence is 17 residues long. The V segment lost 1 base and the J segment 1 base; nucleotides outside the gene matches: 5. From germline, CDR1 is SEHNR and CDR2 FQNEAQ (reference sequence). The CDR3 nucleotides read TGTGCCAGCAGCTTAGGTGGGACTAGCGGACTCCAAGAGACCCAGTACTTC. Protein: CASSLGGTSGLQETQYF.

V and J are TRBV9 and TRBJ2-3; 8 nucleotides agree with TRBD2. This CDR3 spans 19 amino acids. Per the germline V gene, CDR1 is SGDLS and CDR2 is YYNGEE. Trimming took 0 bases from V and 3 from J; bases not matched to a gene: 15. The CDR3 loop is CASSVGMAGGFLRTDTQYF. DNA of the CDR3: TGTGCCAGCAGCGTAGGGATGGCGGGGGGTTTTTTAAGAACAGATACGCAGTATTTT.

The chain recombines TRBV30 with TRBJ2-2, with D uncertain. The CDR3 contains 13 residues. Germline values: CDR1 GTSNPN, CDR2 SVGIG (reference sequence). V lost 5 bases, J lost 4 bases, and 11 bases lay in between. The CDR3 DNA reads TGTGCCTGGGCTAGGACCGCCACCGGGGAGCTGTTTTTT. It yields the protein CAWARTATGELFF.

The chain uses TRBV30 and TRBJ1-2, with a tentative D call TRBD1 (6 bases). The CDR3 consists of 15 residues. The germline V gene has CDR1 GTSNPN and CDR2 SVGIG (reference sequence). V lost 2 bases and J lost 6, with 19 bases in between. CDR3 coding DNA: TGTGCCTGGAGTACTGGTACAGGGAATTTGGATGGCTACACCTTC. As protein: CAWSTGTGNLDGYTF. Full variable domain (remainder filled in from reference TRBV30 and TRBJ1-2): SQTIHQWPATLVQPVGSPLSLECTVEGTSNPNLYWYRQAAGRGLQLLFYSVGIGQISSEVPQNLSASRPQDRQFILSSKKLLLSDSGFYLCAWSTGTGNLDGYTFGSGTRLTVV.

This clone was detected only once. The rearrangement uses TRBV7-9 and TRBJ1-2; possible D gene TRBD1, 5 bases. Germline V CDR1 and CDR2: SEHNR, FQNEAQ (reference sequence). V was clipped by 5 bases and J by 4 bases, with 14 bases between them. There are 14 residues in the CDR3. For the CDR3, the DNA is TGTGCCAGCAGCCGGGACGGAAACATCTATGGCTACACCTTC. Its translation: CASSRDGNIYGYTF. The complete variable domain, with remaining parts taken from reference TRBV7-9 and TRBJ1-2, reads DTGVSQNPRHKITKRGQNVTFRCDPISEHNRLYWYRQTLGQGPEFLTYFQNEAQLEKSRLLSDRFSAERPKGSFSTLEIQRTEQGDSAMYLCASSRDGNIYGYTFGSGTRLTVV.

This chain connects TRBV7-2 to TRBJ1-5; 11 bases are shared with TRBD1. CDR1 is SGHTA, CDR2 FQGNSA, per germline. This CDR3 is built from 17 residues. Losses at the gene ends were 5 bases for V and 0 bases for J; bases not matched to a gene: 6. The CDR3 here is CASSLGTGGGSNQPQHF. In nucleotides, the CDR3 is TGTGCCAGCAGCCTCGGGACAGGGGGAGGTAGCAATCAGCCCCAGCATTTT.